This is a list of T cell receptor beta chains from one sample in a study of CXCR3-negative and CXCR3-positive naive CD8 T cells. TCRdb re-called the 5' RACE reads and catalogs CDR3 proteins one per entry, DNA excluded. The sample table includes some 130,000 distinct CDR3 sequences. Sequencing input: naive CXCR3- CD8+ T cells from blood. The receptors stem from a human donor in good health. Some clones in this sample may be carry-over from other donors' samples. Both conserved end residues are part of each CDR3.

v_call	j_call	cdr3_aa
TRBV12-3/TRBV12-4	TRBJ2-2	CAGGNRGRPGELFF
TRBV7-2	TRBJ2-7	CASSPGSLEVGGHEQYF
TRBV5-1	TRBJ2-1	CASSEWGTNNEQFF
TRBV14	TRBJ2-5	CASSQDLGGTQYF
TRBV6-6	TRBJ2-5	CASTIKTGPQETQYF
TRBV7-9	TRBJ2-1	CASSVSGGQGYNEQFF
TRBV7-8	TRBJ2-3	CASSLVFPSDPPTDTQYF
TRBV15	TRBJ1-1	CATSRDRGGVNTEAFF
TRBV7-6	TRBJ2-7	CASSKGGSYEQYF
TRBV27	TRBJ2-3	CASSLSTSLADTQYF
TRBV6-6	TRBJ2-1	CASMGTLDNEQFF
TRBV7-8	TRBJ2-7	CASSFSNPGLALYEQYF
TRBV28	TRBJ2-7	CASSFAGGPSYEQYF
TRBV28	TRBJ2-2	CAGSRTGELFF
TRBV7-2	TRBJ2-7	CASSLATGQPLYEQYF
TRBV5-1	TRBJ2-5	CASSPDRSQETQYF
TRBV5-1	TRBJ2-7	CASSYQTGNEQYF
TRBV11-2	TRBJ2-7	CASSLDFYEQYF
TRBV29-1	TRBJ2-3	CSLREGSTDTQYF
TRBV29-1	TRBJ2-7	CSVDFGSYEQYF
TRBV4-1	TRBJ2-5	CASSQVLLYQETQYF
TRBV20-1	TRBJ2-7	CSAGDSFSAYEQYF
TRBV6-6	TRBJ2-7	CASSYGDGYEQYF
TRBV29-1	TRBJ2-1	CSVEGPSGTLFISYNEQFF
TRBV29-1	TRBJ2-2	CSVEERPGELFF
TRBV5-1	TRBJ2-1	CASSLGKIRPEQFF
TRBV29-1	TRBJ1-2	CSVVMEGRGYTF
TRBV4-3	TRBJ2-3	CASSQDTTGSITDTQYF
TRBV7-9	TRBJ2-7	CASSPGTSGGDEQYF
TRBV9	TRBJ2-7	CASSVVGTGNDEQYF
TRBV9	TRBJ1-1	CASSVDGNGRTEAFF
TRBV7-6	TRBJ2-1	CASSLGLVPYNEQFF
TRBV29-1	TRBJ2-1	CSVGGGGEQFF
TRBV28	TRBJ2-7	CASSFLAGAPYEQYF
TRBV28	TRBJ1-5	CASSSGLIGQPQHF
TRBV12-3/TRBV12-4	TRBJ1-4	CASSSPFEGPGKLFF
TRBV19	TRBJ2-3	CASTAYGTPLDTQYF
TRBV28	TRBJ2-7	CASNRQGAYEQYF
TRBV7-6	TRBJ2-5	CASSLALDLEIQETQYF
TRBV20-1	TRBJ2-2	CSARAGGETGELFF
TRBV7-9	TRBJ2-3	CASTAGLAGRDTQYF
TRBV7-3	TRBJ2-7	CASSLTFSGELSYEQYF
TRBV6-2/TRBV6-3	TRBJ2-2	CASFGRASAGELFF
TRBV12-3/TRBV12-4	TRBJ1-2	CASRVGGEHSRGYTF
TRBV5-1	TRBJ2-1	CASSLGASDSWVHEQFF
TRBV12-2	TRBJ2-3	CASRSSRGVRTDTQYF
TRBV21-1	TRBJ2-7	CASSNFTDPPYEQYF
TRBV28	TRBJ2-7	CASSLYSGGGYEQYF
TRBV20-1	TRBJ2-7	CSARALTGASYEQYF
TRBV5-1	TRBJ2-1	CASSLGAGSYFYNEQFF
TRBV7-9	TRBJ1-1	CASSLWLGQFTEAFF
TRBV9	TRBJ2-7	CASSVSAAPYEQYF
TRBV28	TRBJ2-1	CASSFGDGTYNEQFF
TRBV12-3/TRBV12-4	TRBJ2-3	CASSLPHQLAGADTQYF
TRBV29-1	TRBJ2-1	CSVEDTGDEQFF
TRBV3-1	TRBJ1-1	CASSQENSPTEAFF
TRBV7-9	TRBJ2-1	CASSRNLYNEQFF